What follows are 27 T cell receptor beta chains derived from one specimen sequenced in a study of shared clonotypes between healthy human individuals. Generated by immunoSEQ multiplex PCR, the TCRdb table keeps only in-frame clones and is missing some. The sample has over 850,000 clones; approximately 80% are singletons. Sequencing input: memory CD4+ T cells from PBMCs. Subset of the sample: CD45RA-negative fraction. All receptors come from a young man in good health. Some clones in this sample may be carry-over from other donors' samples.

J is TRBJ1-3 and V is TRBV6-5, with 8 positions matching TRBD1. Germline V CDR1 and CDR2: MNHEY, SVGAGI. The CDR3 is 14 residues long. Unmatched junction bases numbered 8, after V lost 6 bases and J lost 7 bases. Here the CDR3 reads CASSRGTGGNTIYF. The CDR3, as DNA: TGTGCCAGCAGCAGGGGGACAGGCGGGAACACCATATATTTT.

The gene calls are TRBV5-6 and TRBJ1-1, with D possibly TRBD1 on 5 matching bases. The CDR3 has 15 amino acids. V gave up 0 bases and J gave up 4 bases, with 13 bases separating them. Germline CDR1 SGHDT, CDR2 YYEEEE. CDR3 amino acids: CASSLVMAGPTEAFF. CDR3 nucleotide sequence: TGTGCCAGCAGCTTGGTTATGGCAGGGCCCACTGAAGCTTTCTTT.

The V gene is TRBV15, the J gene TRBJ1-5; TRBD1 matches at 7 bases. The V gene end was trimmed by 3 bases and the J gene end by 5 bases; junction bases not matched to a gene: 10. The CDR3 consists of 16 residues. Germline-derived CDR1 and CDR2 are LNHNV and YYDKDF (reference sequence). CDR3 DNA sequence: TGTGCCACCAGCAGGAAGGTGGGACAGCAAGATCAGCCCCAGCATTTT. It codes for CATSRKVGQQDQPQHF.

The V call is TRBV6-1, the J call TRBJ1-1, with D unresolved. Germline V gives CDR1 MNHNS, CDR2 SASEGT. This CDR3 region has 13 residues. The V end lost 4 bases, the J end lost 5 bases, and 11 bases lay between the germline ends. The CDR3 DNA sequence: TGTGCCAGCAGTGTAGACCCGGATACTGAAGCTTTCTTT. The encoded protein is CASSVDPDTEAFF.

The genes are TRBV6-1 and TRBJ2-7; the match to TRBD2 covers 11 bases. The CDR3 sequence is 17 residues long. Germline V CDR1 and CDR2: MNHNS, SASEGT. Trimming removed 2 bases from V and 6 bases from J; junction bases left unmatched: 12. As DNA, the CDR3 is TGTGCCAGCAGTGAAAGGCTAGCGGGAGGCAGGTCGGGCGAGCAGTACTTC. This encodes CASSERLAGGRSGEQYF.

This clone was seen only a few times. Here the CDR3 reads CASSSVGYNTEAFF. CDR3 sequence (DNA): TGTGCCAGCAGCTCAGTAGGATACAACACTGAAGCTTTCTTT. This chain uses TRBV5-4 with TRBJ1-1; D ambiguous. This CDR3 has 14 amino acids. V was shortened by 3 bases and J by 2 bases, with 11 bases between the two germline ends. Germline values: CDR1 SGHNT, CDR2 YYREEE (reference sequence). Supplemented by reference TRBV5-4 and TRBJ1-1, the full variable domain reads ETGVTQSPTHLIKTRGQQVTLRCSSQSGHNTVSWYQQALGQGPQFIFQYYREEENGRGNFPPRFSGLQFPNYSSELNVNALELDDSALYLCASSSVGYNTEAFFGQGTRLTVV.

On this clone: Other DNA sequences of this sample code for an identical CDR3. The chain is built from TRBV19 and TRBJ2-2; the D is unclear. CDR3 length equals 13 residues. CDR1 and CDR2 (germline): LNHDA, SQIVND (reference sequence). Trimming took off 7 bases at V and 0 bases at J, with 6 bases between the two ends. The CDR3 DNA is TGTGCCAGTACTGACGCGAACACCGGGGAGCTGTTTTTT. Translation: CASTDANTGELFF.

V is TRBV28 and J is TRBJ2-1; 7 bases are a match to TRBD2. V lost 7 bases and J lost 5; bases outside the gene matches: 5. Germline V gene lookup returns CDR1 MDHEN and CDR2 SYDVKM. The CDR3 contains 13 residues. The DNA of the CDR3 is TGTGCCAGCACCCAGGGAGGGAACAATGAGCAGTTCTTC. Translation gives CASTQGGNNEQFF.

The chain uses TRBV27 and TRBJ1-2, with TRBD1 matching over 9 bases. This CDR3 is 16 amino acids long. Per germline, CDR1 MNHEY and CDR2 SMNVEV (reference sequence). Trimming took 5 bases from V and 7 from J; bases not matched to a gene: 14. The CDR3 sequence: CASSPRDRVGLSGYTF. CDR3 DNA sequence: TGTGCCAGCAGTCCCCGGGACAGGGTTGGGTTAAGTGGCTACACCTTC.

The V gene is TRBV7-9, the J gene TRBJ1-1, with D maybe TRBD1 (6 bases). Germline CDR1 is SEHNR and CDR2 is FQNEAQ (reference sequence). CDR3 length: 14 amino acids. V lost 6 bases and J 5 bases, leaving 16 bases between the germline ends. CDR3 DNA sequence: TGTGCCAGCAGGTCTACAGGGTCGGGGACTGAAGCTTTCTTT. This gives the protein CASRSTGSGTEAFF.

A single count supports this clone. V and J are TRBV27 and TRBJ1-4; the match to TRBD1 covers 8 bases. Per germline, CDR1 MNHEY and CDR2 SMNVEV (reference sequence). This CDR3 has 16 amino acids. Germline trimming cut 5 bases from V and 10 bases from J; bases unmatched to any gene: 15. The CDR3 coding sequence is TGTGCCAGCAGTCCAGGAGACAGGGGTGGAGGGGGAAAACTGTTTTTT. It is translated as CASSPGDRGGGGKLFF. The full variable domain, in which reference TRBV27 and TRBJ1-4 provide the parts outside the CDR3, is EAQVTQNPRYLITVTGKKLTVTCSQNMNHEYMSWYRQDPGLGLRQIYYSMNVEVTDKGDVPEGYKVSRKEKRNFPLILESPSPNQTSLYFCASSPGDRGGGGKLFFGSGTQLSVL.

This chain joins TRBV5-1 and TRBJ1-1; D is unresolved. The CDR3 consists of 15 residues. Germline V lookup: CDR1 SGHRS, CDR2 YFSETQ. The V gene lost 1 base and the J gene lost 5 bases, with 15 bases spanning the gap. CDR3 amino acids: CASSLFAFGETEAFF. CDR3 DNA: TGCGCCAGCAGCTTGTTTGCTTTTGGGGAGACTGAAGCTTTCTTT.

The CDR3 bases are TGTGCCAGCAGAGGGGGCTTCGATGAGTACGAGCAGTACTTC. This encodes CASRGGFDEYEQYF. The rearrangement uses TRBV5-6 and TRBJ2-7, with 7 bases lining up with TRBD1. Trimming removed 5 bases from V and 4 bases from J; junction bases left unmatched: 9. Germline assignment: CDR1 SGHDT and CDR2 YYEEEE. The CDR3 has 14 residues.

The chain employs TRBV19 and TRBJ1-2; possible D gene TRBD1, 5 bases. The V gene's germline CDR1 is LNHDA and CDR2 SQIVND (reference sequence). This CDR3 contains 13 residues. The germline V and J ends were trimmed by 1 base and 8 bases, with 11 bases remaining between them. The CDR3 here is CASSIGGADGYTF. The CDR3 nucleotides read TGTGCCAGTAGTATAGGCGGGGCGGACGGCTACACCTTC. Full variable domain (remainder filled in from reference TRBV19 and TRBJ1-2): DGGITQSPKYLFRKEGQNVTLSCEQNLNHDAMYWYRQDPGQGLRLIYYSQIVNDFQKGDIAEGYSVSREKKESFPLTVTSAQKNPTAFYLCASSIGGADGYTFGSGTRLTVV.

The CDR3 loop reads CASSLGSVRGANVLTF. The CDR3 DNA follows: TGTGCCAGCAGCTTGGGGTCGGTCCGCGGGGCCAACGTCCTGACTTTC. V gene TRBV5-6 combines with J gene TRBJ2-6; D gene ambiguous. From germline, CDR1 is SGHDT and CDR2 YYEEEE. V gave up 0 bases and J gave up 4 bases, with 11 bases separating them. The CDR3 is 16 amino acids.

The genes are TRBV15 and TRBJ2-3; TRBD2 matches 7 bases. After removal of 3 bases from V and 1 base from J, the junction contained 7 bases not matched to a gene. This CDR3 has 16 residues. Germline V gene lookup returns CDR1 LNHNV and CDR2 YYDKDF (reference sequence). CDR3 in DNA: TGTGCCACCAGCAGCCCTGGGCGGGAGCGCACAGATACGCAGTATTTT. Protein sequence: CATSSPGRERTDTQYF.

The CDR3 nucleotides are TGTGCCAGCAGTGTGTGGGGAGGGGTAGGGGAGACCCAGTACTTC. Translation gives CASSVWGGVGETQYF. This chain uses TRBV2 with TRBJ2-5; 7 bases align to TRBD2. From germline, CDR1 is SNHLY and CDR2 FYNNEI. The length of the CDR3 is 15 residues. V shed 4 bases, J shed 5 bases, and the junction held 10 bases outside the gene matches.

The chain links TRBV27 to TRBJ2-4, with D possibly matching TRBD2 (6 bases). V was shortened by 2 bases and J by 6 bases, with 11 bases between the two germline ends. The CDR3 consists of 14 residues. The V gene's germline CDR1 is MNHEY and CDR2 SMNVEV (reference sequence). This chain's CDR3 is CASSLNRGRNIQYF. In DNA, the CDR3 is TGTGCCAGCAGTTTAAATCGGGGGAGAAACATTCAGTACTTC.

As to this clone: Other DNA sequences in the same sample also yield this CDR3. The chain couples TRBV25-1 to TRBJ1-1; tentatively, D is TRBD1 (6 bases). Germline CDR1 reads MGHDK; CDR2 reads SYGVNS. V lost 6 bases and J lost 5, with 7 bases in between. The CDR3 length is 11 residues. CDR3 sequence reads: CASSRGTEAFF. CDR3 DNA sequence: TGTGCCAGCAGCAGGGGAACTGAAGCTTTCTTT. Using reference TRBV25-1 and TRBJ1-1 for the parts outside the CDR3, the full variable domain is EADIYQTPRYLVIGTGKKITLECSQTMGHDKMYWYQQDPGMELHLIHYSYGVNSTEKGDLSSESTVSRIRTEHFPLTLESARPSHTSQYLCASSRGTEAFFGQGTRLTVV.

This clone was counted a few times. V is TRBV12-5 and J is TRBJ2-1; a weak D match, TRBD1 (5 bases). Per the germline V gene, CDR1 is LGHNT and CDR2 is FRNRAP. CDR3 size: 17 residues. V shed 1 base and J shed 7 bases, with 20 bases lying between them. CDR3 loop: CASGLAPSTARSNEQFF. Here the CDR3 DNA reads TGTGCTAGTGGTTTGGCTCCATCGACAGCGCGATCAAATGAGCAGTTCTTC.

The chain is built from TRBV27 and TRBJ2-5; 13 nucleotides align to TRBD2. Germline V gene data show CDR1 as MNHEY and CDR2 as SMNVEV (reference sequence). The length of the CDR3 is 15 residues. J lost 5 bases, V lost 4 bases, and 4 bases had no gene match. CDR3 sequence: CASSSWTSGSETQYF. For the CDR3, the DNA is TGTGCCAGCAGTTCCTGGACTAGCGGGAGTGAGACCCAGTACTTC.

In this sample, this clone turned up a few times. The V and J genes are TRBV4-1 and TRBJ2-3; D tentatively reads TRBD1 or TRBD2 (5 bases each). This CDR3 has 17 residues. Germline V gene sequence: CDR1 MGHRA, CDR2 YSYEKL. V lost 1 base to trimming and J lost 4 bases, with 18 bases between them. CDR3 residues: CASSQGTGRLNADTQYF. In DNA form, the CDR3 reads TGCGCCAGCAGCCAAGGGACGGGACGGCTAAACGCAGATACGCAGTATTTT.

This sequence joins TRBV7-6 and TRBJ1-3; no firm D call. Germline V lookup: CDR1 SGHVS, CDR2 FNYEAQ. V dropped 4 bases and J dropped 0 bases, with 10 bases sitting between them. The CDR3 runs to 15 residues. CDR3: CASSSRRNSGNTIYF. The CDR3 bases are TGTGCCAGCAGCTCTCGACGGAACTCTGGAAACACCATATATTTT.

This clone was counted only a few times. CDR3 in DNA: TGTGCCAGCAGCTTACGGAGCTATGGCTACACCTTC. This translates into CASSLRSYGYTF. This chain links TRBV7-9 with TRBJ1-2, with D uncertain. The CDR3 is 12 residues long. The V and J ends lost 2 bases and 4 bases respectively, with 5 bases between them. CDR1 and CDR2 from the germline V gene are SEHNR and FQNEAQ (reference sequence).

A few counts support this clone. The chain recombines TRBV4-3 with TRBJ2-7, with a weak D call TRBD2 (6 bases). With 4 bases removed from V and 3 bases from J, the gap between germline ends came to 10 bases. The CDR3 extends over 13 amino acids. Germline CDR1 is LGHNA and CDR2 is YSLEER. The CDR3 here is CASSLTRSYEQYF. In DNA, the CDR3 is TGCGCCAGCAGCCTGACTAGGAGCTACGAGCAGTACTTC.

The chain is built from TRBV27 and TRBJ2-3, with 10 nucleotides matching TRBD2. Germline V lookup: CDR1 MNHEY, CDR2 SMNVEV (reference sequence). The CDR3 runs 15 residues. V trimming: 1 base; J trimming: 4 bases; junction bases outside the gene matches: 2. Written as DNA, the CDR3 is TGTGCCAGCAGTTTATTTCTAGCGGGGGCAGATACGCAGTATTTT. Encoded protein: CASSLFLAGADTQYF.

The chain carries TRBV7-9 and TRBJ1-1; D unresolved. Germline V gene sequence: CDR1 SEHNR, CDR2 FQNEAQ (reference sequence). The CDR3 spans 16 residues. Trimming pared 5 bases from V and 6 bases from J, leaving 22 bases between. The CDR3, as DNA: TGTGCCAGCAGCACCACCCCCGGGGTCCTGCACCCTGAAGCTTTCTTT. This encodes CASSTTPGVLHPEAFF. The full variable domain, rest sourced from reference TRBV7-9 and TRBJ1-1, is DTGVSQNPRHKITKRGQNVTFRCDPISEHNRLYWYRQTLGQGPEFLTYFQNEAQLEKSRLLSDRFSAERPKGSFSTLEIQRTEQGDSAMYLCASSTTPGVLHPEAFFGQGTRLTVV.